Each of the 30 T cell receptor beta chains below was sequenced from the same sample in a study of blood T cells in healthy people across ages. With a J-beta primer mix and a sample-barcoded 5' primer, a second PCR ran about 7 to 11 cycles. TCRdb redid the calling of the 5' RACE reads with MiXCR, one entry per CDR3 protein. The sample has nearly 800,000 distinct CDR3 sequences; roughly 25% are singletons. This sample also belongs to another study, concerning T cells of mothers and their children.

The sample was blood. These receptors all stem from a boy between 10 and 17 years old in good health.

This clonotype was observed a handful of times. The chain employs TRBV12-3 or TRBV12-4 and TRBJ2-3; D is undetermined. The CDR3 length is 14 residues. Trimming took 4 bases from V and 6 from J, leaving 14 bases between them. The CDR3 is CASSSYSLGDTQYF. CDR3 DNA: TGTGCCAGCAGTTCTTACAGCCTGGGGGATACGCAGTATTTT.

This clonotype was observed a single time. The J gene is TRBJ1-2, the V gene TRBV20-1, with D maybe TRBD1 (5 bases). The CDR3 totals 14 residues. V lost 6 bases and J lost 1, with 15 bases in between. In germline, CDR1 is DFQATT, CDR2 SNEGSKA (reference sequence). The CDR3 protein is CSANTGDINYGYTF. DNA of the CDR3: TGCAGTGCGAACACAGGAGACATTAACTATGGCTACACCTTC.

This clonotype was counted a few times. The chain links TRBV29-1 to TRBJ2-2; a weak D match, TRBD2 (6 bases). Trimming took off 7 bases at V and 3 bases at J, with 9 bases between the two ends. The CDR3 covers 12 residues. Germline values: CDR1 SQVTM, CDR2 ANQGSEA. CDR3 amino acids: CSAGRDTGELFF. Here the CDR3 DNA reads TGCAGCGCCGGGAGAGACACCGGGGAGCTGTTTTTT.

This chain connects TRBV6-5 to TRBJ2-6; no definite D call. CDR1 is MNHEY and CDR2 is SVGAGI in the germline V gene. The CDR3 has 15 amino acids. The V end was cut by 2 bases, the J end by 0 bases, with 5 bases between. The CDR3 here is CASSYDGSGANVLTF. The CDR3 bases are TGTGCCAGCAGTTACGACGGCTCTGGGGCCAACGTCCTGACTTTC.

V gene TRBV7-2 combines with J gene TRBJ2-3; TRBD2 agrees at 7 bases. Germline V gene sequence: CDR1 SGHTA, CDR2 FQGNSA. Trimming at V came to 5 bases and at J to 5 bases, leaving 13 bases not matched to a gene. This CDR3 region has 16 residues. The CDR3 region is CASSGEGLLNEDTQYF. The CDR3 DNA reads TGTGCCAGCAGCGGGGAGGGACTCCTGAACGAAGATACGCAGTATTTT.

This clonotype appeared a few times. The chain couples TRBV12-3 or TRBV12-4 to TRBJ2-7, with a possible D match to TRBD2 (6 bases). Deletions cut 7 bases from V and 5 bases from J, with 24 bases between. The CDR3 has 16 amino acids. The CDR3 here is CASTLTSGRGYHEQYF. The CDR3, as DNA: TGTGCCAGCACTCTAACATCCGGGAGAGGCTACCACGAGCAGTACTTC.

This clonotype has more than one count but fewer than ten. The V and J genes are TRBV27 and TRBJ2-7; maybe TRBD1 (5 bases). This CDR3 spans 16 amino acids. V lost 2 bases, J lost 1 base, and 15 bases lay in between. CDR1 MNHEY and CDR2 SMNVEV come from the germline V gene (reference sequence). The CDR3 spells CASSLQPGPSSYEQYF. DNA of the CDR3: TGTGCCAGCAGTTTACAGCCAGGGCCTTCATCCTACGAGCAGTACTTC.

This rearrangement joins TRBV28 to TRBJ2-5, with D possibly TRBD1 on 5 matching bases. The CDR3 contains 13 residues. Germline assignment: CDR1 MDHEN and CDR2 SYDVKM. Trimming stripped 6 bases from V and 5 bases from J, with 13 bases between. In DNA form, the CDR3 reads TGTGCCAGCAGCGTGCCCCCAGGGGAGACCCAGTACTTC. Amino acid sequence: CASSVPPGETQYF.

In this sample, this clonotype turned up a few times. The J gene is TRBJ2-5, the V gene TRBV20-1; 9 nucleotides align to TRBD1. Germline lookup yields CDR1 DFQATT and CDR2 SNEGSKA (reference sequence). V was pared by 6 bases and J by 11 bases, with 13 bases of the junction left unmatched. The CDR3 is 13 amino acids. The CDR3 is CSAHRDRADEQYF. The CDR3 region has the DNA TGCAGTGCCCACCGGGACAGGGCGGATGAGCAGTACTTC.

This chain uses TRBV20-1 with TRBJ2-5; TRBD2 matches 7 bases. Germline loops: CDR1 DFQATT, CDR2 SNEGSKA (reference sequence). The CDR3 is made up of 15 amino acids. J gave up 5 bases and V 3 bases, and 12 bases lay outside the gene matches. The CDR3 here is CSASHGRPGGETQYF. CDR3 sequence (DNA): TGCAGTGCTAGTCACGGACGTCCCGGGGGGGAGACCCAGTACTTC.

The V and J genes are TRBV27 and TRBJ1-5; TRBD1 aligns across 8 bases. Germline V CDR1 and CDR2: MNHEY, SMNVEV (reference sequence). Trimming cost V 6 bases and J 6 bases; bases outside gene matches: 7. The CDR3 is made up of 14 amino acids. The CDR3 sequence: CASRPTGVGQPQHF. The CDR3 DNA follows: TGTGCCAGCAGACCGACAGGGGTGGGTCAGCCCCAGCATTTT.

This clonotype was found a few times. The chain's CDR3 is CSARVAERGTGELFF. The CDR3 coding sequence is TGCAGTGCTAGAGTAGCGGAGCGAGGCACCGGGGAGCTGTTTTTT. The J gene is TRBJ2-2, the V gene TRBV20-1; D might be TRBD2 (6 bases). The germline V gene has CDR1 DFQATT and CDR2 SNEGSKA (reference sequence). This CDR3 comprises 15 residues. V was cut by 1 base and J by 4 bases, with 13 bases left in between.

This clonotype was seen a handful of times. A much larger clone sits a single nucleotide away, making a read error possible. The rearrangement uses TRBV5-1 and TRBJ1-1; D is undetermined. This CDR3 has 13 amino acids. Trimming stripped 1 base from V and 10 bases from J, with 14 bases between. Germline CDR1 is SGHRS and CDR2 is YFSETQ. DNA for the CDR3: TGCGCCAGCAGCTTGAACGGCCCGGCTGTAGCTTTCTTT. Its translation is CASSLNGPAVAFF.

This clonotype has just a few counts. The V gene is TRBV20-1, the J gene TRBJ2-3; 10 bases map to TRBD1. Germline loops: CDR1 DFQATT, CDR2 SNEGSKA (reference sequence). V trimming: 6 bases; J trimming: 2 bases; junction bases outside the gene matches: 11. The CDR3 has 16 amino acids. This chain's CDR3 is CSATPGTGVFTDTQYF. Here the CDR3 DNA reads TGCAGTGCGACCCCCGGGACAGGGGTATTCACAGATACGCAGTATTTT.

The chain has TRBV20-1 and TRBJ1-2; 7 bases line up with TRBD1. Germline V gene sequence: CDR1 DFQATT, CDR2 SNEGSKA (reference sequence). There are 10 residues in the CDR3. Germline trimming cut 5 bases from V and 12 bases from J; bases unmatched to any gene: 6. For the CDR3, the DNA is TGCAGTGCTGACCAGGGGGAAAACACCTTC. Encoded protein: CSADQGENTF.

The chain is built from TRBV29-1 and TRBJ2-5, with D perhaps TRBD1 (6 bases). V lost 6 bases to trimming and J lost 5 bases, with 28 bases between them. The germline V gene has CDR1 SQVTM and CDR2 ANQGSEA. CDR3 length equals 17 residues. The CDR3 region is CSVMRQGTLVQGETQYF. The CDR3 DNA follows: TGCAGCGTCATGAGGCAGGGGACCCTAGTTCAGGGGGAGACCCAGTACTTC.

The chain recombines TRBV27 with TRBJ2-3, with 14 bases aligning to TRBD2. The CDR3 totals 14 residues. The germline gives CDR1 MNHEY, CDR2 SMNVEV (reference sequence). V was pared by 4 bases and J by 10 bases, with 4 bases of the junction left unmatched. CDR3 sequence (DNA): TGTGCCAGCAGTTGGGGACTAGCGGGAGTCGCGCAGTATTTT. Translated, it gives CASSWGLAGVAQYF.

The CDR3 loop is CASSPGQDLIKNTEAFF. The DNA for the CDR3 is TGTGCCAGTAGTCCAGGACAGGACCTGATCAAGAACACTGAAGCTTTCTTT. The chain has TRBV19 and TRBJ1-1; the match to TRBD1 covers 7 bases. The junction had 13 bases not matched to a gene; V was cut back by 5 bases and J by 1 base. The CDR3 contains 17 residues. In germline, CDR1 is LNHDA, CDR2 SQIVND (reference sequence).

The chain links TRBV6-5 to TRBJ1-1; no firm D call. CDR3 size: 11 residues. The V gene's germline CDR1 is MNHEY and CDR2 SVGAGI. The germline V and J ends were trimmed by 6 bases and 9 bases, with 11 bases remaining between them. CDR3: CASRQGIKAFF. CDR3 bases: TGTGCCAGCAGACAAGGGATCAAAGCTTTCTTT.

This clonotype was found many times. The CDR3 is CSVVRDRNTEAFF. CDR3 nucleotides: TGCAGCGTCGTCCGGGACAGGAACACTGAAGCTTTCTTT. This chain uses TRBV29-1 with TRBJ1-1; TRBD1 matches 7 bases. The CDR3 is 13 residues long. Trimming took 6 bases from V and 1 from J; bases not matched to a gene: 5. The germline V gene has CDR1 SQVTM and CDR2 ANQGSEA.

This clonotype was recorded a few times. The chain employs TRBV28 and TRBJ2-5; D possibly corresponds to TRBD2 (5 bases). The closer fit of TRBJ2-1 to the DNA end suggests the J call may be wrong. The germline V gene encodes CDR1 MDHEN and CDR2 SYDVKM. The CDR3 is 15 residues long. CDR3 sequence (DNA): TGTGCCAGCAGCCTCGACTACCTCTCCTACAATGAGCAGTTCTTC. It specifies CASSLDYLSYNEQFF.

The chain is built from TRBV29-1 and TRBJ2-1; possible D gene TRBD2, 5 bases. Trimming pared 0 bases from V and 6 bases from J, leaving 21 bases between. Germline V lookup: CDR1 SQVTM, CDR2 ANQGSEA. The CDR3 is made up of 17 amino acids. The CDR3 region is CSVEDPAVPRRGNEQFF. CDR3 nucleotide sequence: TGCAGCGTTGAAGATCCAGCGGTCCCCCGTCGAGGCAATGAGCAGTTCTTC.

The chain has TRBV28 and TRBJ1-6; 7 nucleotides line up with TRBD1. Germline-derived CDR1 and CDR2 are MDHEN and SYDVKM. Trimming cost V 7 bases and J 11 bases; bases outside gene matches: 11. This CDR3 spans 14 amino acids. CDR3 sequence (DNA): TGTGCCAGCAATACCGGGACAGTGTTGCCACCCCTCCACTTT. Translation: CASNTGTVLPPLHF. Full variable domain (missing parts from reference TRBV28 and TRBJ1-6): DVKVTQSSRYLVKRTGEKVFLECVQDMDHENMFWYRQDPGLGLRLIYFSYDVKMKEKGDIPEGYSVSREKKERFSLILESASTNQTSMYLCASNTGTVLPPLHFGNGTRLTVT.

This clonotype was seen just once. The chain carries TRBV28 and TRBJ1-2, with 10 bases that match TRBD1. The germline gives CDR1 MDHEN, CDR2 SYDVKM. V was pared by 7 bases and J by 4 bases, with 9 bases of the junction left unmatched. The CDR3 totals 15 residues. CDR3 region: CASTGQGVGSYGYTF. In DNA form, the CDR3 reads TGTGCCAGCACCGGACAGGGGGTCGGGAGCTATGGCTACACCTTC.

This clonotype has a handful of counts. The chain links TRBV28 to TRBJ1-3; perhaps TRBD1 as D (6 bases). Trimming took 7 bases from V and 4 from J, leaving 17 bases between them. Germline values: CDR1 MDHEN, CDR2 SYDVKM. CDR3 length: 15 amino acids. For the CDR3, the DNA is TGTGCCAGCAATCCGTTAGGGGGGGGCGGAAACACCATATATTTT. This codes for CASNPLGGGGNTIYF. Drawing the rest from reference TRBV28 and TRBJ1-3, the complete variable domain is DVKVTQSSRYLVKRTGEKVFLECVQDMDHENMFWYRQDPGLGLRLIYFSYDVKMKEKGDIPEGYSVSREKKERFSLILESASTNQTSMYLCASNPLGGGGNTIYFGEGSWLTVV.

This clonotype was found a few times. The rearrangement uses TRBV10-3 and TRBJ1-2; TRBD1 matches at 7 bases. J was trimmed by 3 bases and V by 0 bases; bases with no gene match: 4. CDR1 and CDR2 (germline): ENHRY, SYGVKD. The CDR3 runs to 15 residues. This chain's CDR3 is CAISESRQGHYGYTF. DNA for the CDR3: TGTGCCATCAGTGAGTCAAGACAGGGTCACTATGGCTACACCTTC.

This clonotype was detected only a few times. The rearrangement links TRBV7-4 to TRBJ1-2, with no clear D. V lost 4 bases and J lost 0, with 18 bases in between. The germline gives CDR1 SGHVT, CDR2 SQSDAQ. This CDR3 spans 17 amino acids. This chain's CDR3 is CASSCYRPDEPNYGYTF. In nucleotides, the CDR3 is TGTGCCAGCAGCTGCTACCGTCCGGATGAACCTAACTATGGCTACACCTTC.

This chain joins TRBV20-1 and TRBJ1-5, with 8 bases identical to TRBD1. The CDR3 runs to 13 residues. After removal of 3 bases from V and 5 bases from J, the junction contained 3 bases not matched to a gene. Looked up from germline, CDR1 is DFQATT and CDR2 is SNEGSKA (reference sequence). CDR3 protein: CSARQQGDQPQHF. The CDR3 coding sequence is TGCAGTGCTAGGCAACAGGGGGATCAGCCCCAGCATTTT.

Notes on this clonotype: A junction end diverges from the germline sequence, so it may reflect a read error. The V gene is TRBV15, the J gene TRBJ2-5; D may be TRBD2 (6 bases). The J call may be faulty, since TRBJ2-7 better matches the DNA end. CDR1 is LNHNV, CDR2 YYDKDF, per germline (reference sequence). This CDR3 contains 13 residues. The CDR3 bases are TGTGCCTCCAGCGCCAACCGGGGGTACGAGCAGTACTTC. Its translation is CASSANRGYEQYF.

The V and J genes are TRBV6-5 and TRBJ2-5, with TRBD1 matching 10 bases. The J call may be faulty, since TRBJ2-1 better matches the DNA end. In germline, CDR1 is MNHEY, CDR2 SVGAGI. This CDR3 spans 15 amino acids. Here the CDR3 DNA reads TGTGCCAGCAGTCGACAGGGGGCGGTTGAGAATGAGCAGTTCTTC. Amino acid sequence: CASSRQGAVENEQFF.